Sequencing of this TCR beta chain was carried out in a study of patients and donors after allogeneic stem cell transplantation. This clonotype showed up just a few times. Trimming cost V 1 base and J 4 bases; bases outside gene matches: 13. Germline lookup yields CDR1 SGHVS and CDR2 FQNEAQ. The CDR3 extends over 20 amino acids. MiXCR, run by TCRdb on the RT-PCR reads, gives a single entry per CDR3 protein. The sample includes 900,000 to 1,000,000 distinct CDR3 sequences, about a sixth of them seen just once. The V and J genes are TRBV7-8 and TRBJ2-3; 14 bases align to TRBD2. Material for sequencing was blood, either unsorted or a sorted T cell fraction (not recorded which). This receptor was identified in a human donor who was either an allogeneic HSCT recipient or a stem cell or donor lymphocyte infusion donor (not recorded which). It is not recorded whose cells these are; they may come from a transplant donor. DNA of the CDR3: TGTGCCAGCAGCTTAGGGGTAGTCCCGGGACTAGCGGGAGTACCAGATACGCAGTATTTT. Its protein is CASSLGVVPGLAGVPDTQYF.